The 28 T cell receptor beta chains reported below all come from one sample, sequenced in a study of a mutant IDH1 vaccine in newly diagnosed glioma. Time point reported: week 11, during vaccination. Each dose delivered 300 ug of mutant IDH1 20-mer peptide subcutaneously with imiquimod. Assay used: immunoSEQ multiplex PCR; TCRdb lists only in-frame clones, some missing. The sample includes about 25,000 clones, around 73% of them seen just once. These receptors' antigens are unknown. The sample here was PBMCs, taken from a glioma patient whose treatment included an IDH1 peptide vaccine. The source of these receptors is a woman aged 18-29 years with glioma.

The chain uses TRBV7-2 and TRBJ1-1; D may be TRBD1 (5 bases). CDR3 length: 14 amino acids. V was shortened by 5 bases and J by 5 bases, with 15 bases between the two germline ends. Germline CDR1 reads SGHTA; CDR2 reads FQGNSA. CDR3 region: CASSPQRGRTEAFF. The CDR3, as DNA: TGTGCCAGCAGCCCCCAGAGGGGTAGGACTGAAGCTTTCTTT.

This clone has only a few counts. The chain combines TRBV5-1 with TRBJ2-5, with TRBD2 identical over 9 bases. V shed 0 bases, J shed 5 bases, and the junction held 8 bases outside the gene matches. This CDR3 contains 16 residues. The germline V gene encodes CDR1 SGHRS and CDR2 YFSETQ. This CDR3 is CASSLAPSGVGETQYF. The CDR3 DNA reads TGCGCCAGCAGCTTGGCCCCTAGCGGGGTAGGGGAGACCCAGTACTTC.

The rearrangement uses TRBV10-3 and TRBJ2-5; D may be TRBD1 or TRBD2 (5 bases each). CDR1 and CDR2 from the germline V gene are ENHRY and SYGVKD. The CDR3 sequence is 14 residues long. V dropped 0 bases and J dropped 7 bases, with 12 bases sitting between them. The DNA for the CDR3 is TGTGCCATCAGTGAGTCCCCACCTGGGGGGACCCAGTACTTC. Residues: CAISESPPGGTQYF.

The CDR3 sequence is CASSLTGTDPYEQYF. CDR3 nucleotides: TGTGCCAGCAGCCTGACTGGGACAGACCCCTACGAGCAGTACTTC. This rearrangement joins TRBV25-1 to TRBJ2-7, with 7 bases matching TRBD1. The germline V gene encodes CDR1 MGHDK and CDR2 SYGVNS. This CDR3 region has 15 residues. The ends lost 6 bases at V and 2 bases at J; junction bases unmatched: 10.

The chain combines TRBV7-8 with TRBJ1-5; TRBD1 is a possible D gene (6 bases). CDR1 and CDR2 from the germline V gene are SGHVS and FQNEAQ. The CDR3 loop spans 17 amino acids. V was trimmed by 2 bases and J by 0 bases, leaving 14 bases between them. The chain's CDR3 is CASSLFRTEYSNQPQHF. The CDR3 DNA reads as TGTGCCAGCAGCTTATTCCGGACAGAGTATAGCAATCAGCCCCAGCATTTT.

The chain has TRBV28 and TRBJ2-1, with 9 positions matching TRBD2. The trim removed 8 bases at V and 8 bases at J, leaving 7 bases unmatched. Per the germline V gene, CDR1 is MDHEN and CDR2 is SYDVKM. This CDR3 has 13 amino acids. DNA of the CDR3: TGTGCCAGCGGGGCTAGCGGGGAGGATGAGCAGTTCTTC. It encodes CASGASGEDEQFF.

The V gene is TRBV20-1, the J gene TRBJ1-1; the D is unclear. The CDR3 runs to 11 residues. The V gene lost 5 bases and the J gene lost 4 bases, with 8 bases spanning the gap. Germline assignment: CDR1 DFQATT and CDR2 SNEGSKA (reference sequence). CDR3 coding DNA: TGCAGTGCTTTGTCAGTCACTGAAGCTTTCTTT. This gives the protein CSALSVTEAFF.

CDR3 coding DNA: TGTGCCAGCAGCCTACAGGGGGTCTACGAGCAGTACTTC. This translates into CASSLQGVYEQYF. The chain links TRBV27 to TRBJ2-7; 8 bases line up with TRBD1. The V gene end was trimmed by 6 bases and the J gene end by 3 bases; junction bases not matched to a gene: 4. The CDR3 extends over 13 amino acids. Germline values: CDR1 MNHEY, CDR2 SMNVEV (reference sequence).

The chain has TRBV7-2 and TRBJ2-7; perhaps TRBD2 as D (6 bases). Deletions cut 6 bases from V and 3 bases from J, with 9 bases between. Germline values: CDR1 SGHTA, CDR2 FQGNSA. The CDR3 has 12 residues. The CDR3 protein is CASRDYSYEQYF. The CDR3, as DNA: TGTGCCAGCAGGGACTACAGCTACGAGCAGTACTTC.

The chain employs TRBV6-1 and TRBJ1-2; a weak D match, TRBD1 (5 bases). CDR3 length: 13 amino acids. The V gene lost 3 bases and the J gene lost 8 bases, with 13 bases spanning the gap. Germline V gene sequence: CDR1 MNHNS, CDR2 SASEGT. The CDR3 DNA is TGTGCCAGCAGTGAGATCACGGGGCTGGGCTACACCTTC. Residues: CASSEITGLGYTF.

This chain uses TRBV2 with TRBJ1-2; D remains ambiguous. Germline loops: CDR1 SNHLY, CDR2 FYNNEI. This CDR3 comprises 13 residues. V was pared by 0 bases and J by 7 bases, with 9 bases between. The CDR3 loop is CASSEALRSGYTF. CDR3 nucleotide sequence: TGTGCCAGCAGTGAAGCGCTTCGAAGTGGCTACACCTTC.

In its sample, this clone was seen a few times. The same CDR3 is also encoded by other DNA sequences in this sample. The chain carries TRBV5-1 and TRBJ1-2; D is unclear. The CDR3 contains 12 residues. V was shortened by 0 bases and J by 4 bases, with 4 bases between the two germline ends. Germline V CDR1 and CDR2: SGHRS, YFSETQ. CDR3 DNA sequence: TGCGCCAGCAGCTTGGAGGGCTATGGCTACACCTTC. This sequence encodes CASSLEGYGYTF.

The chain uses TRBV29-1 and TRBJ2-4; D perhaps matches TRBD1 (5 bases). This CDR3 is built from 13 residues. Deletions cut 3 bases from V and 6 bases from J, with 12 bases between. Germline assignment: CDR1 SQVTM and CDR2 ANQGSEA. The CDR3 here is CSVDYQGGNIQYF. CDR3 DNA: TGCAGCGTTGATTATCAGGGCGGAAACATTCAGTACTTC. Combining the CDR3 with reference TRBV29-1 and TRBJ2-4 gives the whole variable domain SAVISQKPSRDICQRGTSLTIQCQVDSQVTMMFWYRQQPGQSLTLIATANQGSEATYESGFVIDKFPISRPNLTFSTLTVSNMSPEDSSIYLCSVDYQGGNIQYFGAGTRLSVL.

The CDR3 is CATRASGIPMTDEQFF. The CDR3 DNA is TGTGCCACTAGGGCTAGCGGGATCCCGATGACGGATGAGCAGTTCTTC. The rearrangement joins TRBV10-3 to TRBJ2-1, with TRBD2 matching over 9 bases. The CDR3 loop spans 16 amino acids. Germline V gene data show CDR1 as ENHRY and CDR2 as SYGVKD. V lost 10 bases, J lost 8 bases, and 18 bases stayed unmatched.

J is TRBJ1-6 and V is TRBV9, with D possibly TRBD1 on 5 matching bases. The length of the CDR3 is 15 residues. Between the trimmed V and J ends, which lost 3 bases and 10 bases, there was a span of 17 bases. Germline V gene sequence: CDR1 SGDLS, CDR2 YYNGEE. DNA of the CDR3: TGTGCCAGCAGCGCTACTGCCGGGGGAGGATCACCCCTCCACTTT. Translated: CASSATAGGGSPLHF.

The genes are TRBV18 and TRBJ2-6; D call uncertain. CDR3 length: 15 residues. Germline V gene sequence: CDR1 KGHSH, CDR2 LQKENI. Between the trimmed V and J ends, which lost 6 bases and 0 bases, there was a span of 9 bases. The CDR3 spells CASSGTGSGANVLTF. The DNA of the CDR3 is TGTGCCAGCTCGGGAACTGGCTCTGGGGCCAACGTCCTGACTTTC.

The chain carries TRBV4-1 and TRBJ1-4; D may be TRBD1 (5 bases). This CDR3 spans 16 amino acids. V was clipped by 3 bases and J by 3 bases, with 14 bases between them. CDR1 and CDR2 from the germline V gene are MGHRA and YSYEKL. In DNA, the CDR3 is TGCGCCAGCAGCCAGGGGTGGGCAGGGCCTAATGAAAAACTGTTTTTT. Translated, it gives CASSQGWAGPNEKLFF.

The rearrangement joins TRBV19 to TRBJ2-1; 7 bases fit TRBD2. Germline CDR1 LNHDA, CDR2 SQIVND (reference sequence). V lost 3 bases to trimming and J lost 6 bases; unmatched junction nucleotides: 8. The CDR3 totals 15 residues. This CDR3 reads CASSINGGFGNEQFF. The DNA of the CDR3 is TGTGCCAGTAGTATTAACGGGGGGTTCGGCAATGAGCAGTTCTTC.

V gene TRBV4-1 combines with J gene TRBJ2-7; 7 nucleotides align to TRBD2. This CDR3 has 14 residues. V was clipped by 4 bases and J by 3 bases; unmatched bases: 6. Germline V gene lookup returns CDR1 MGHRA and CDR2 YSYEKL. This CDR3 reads CASSRGTSDYEQYF. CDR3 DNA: TGCGCCAGCAGCCGCGGCACTAGCGACTACGAGCAGTACTTC.

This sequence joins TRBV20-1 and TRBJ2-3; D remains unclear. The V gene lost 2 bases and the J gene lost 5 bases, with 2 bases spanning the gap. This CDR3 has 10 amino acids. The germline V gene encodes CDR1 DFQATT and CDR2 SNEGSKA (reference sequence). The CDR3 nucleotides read TGCAGTGCTAGAAGAGATACGCAGTATTTT. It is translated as CSARRDTQYF.

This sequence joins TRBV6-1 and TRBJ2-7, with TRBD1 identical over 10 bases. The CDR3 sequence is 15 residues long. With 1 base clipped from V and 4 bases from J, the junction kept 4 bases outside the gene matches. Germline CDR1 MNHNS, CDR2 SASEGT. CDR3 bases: TGTGCCAGCAGTGAAGTGGACAGGGGGTTATACGAGCAGTACTTC. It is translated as CASSEVDRGLYEQYF.

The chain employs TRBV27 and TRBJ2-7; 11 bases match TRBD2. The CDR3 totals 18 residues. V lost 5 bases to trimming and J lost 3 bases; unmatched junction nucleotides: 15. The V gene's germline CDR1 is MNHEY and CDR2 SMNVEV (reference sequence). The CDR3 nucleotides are TGTGCCAGCAGTCCACTCCCACCATCCGGGACTAGCGGCTACGAGCAGTACTTC. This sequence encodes CASSPLPPSGTSGYEQYF.

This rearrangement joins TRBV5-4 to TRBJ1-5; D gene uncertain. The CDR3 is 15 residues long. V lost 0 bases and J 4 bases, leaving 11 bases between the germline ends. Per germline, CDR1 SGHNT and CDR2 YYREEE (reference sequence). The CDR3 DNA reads TGTGCCAGCAGCTTGGGACGGGAAGGTAATCAGCCCCAGCATTTT. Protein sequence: CASSLGREGNQPQHF.

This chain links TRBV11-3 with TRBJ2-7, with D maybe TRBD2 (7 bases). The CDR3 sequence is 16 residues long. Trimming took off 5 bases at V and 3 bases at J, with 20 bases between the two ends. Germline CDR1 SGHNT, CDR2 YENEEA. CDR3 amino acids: CASSGRLAGASYEQYF. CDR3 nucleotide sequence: TGTGCCAGCAGCGGGCGACTTGCGGGGGCCAGCTACGAGCAGTACTTC.

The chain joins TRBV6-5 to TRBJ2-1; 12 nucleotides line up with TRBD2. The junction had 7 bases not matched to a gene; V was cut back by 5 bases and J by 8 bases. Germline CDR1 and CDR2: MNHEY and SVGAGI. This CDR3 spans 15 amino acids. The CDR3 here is CASSMTSGSSDEQFF. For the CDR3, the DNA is TGTGCCAGCAGTATGACTAGCGGGAGTAGTGATGAGCAGTTCTTC.

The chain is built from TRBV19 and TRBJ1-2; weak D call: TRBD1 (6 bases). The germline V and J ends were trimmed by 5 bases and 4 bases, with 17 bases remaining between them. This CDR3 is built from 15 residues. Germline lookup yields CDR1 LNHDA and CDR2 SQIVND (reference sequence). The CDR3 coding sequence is TGTGCCAGTAGTCCCGGTTCTGGACAGAGCTATGGCTACACCTTC. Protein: CASSPGSGQSYGYTF.

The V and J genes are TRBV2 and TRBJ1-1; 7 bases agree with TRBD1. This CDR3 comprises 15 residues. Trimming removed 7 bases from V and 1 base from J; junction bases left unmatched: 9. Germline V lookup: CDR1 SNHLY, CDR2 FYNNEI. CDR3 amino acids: CASTPRDRANTEAFF. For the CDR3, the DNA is TGTGCCAGCACCCCAAGGGACAGAGCGAACACTGAAGCTTTCTTT. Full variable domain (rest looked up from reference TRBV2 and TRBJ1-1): EPEVTQTPSHQVTQMGQEVILRCVPISNHLYFYWYRQILGQKVEFLVSFYNNEISEKSEIFDDQFSVERPDGSNFTLKIRSTKLEDSAMYFCASTPRDRANTEAFFGQGTRLTVV.

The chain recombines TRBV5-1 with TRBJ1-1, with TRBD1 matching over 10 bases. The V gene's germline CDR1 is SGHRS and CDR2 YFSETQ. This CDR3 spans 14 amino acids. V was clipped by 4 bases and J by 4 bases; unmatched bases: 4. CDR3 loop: CASSRRDRGTEAFF. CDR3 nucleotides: TGCGCCAGCAGCCGCCGGGACAGGGGCACTGAAGCTTTCTTT.